These T cell receptor beta chains were read from a single sample in a study of regulatory T cells in long-lasting Graves disease. One entry per CDR3 protein results from TCRdb running MiXCR on the multiplex PCR reads. The repertoire holds hundreds of thousands of distinct CDR3 sequences, with around 21% as singletons. Source: peripheral blood mononuclear cells (PBMCs), taken when the disease was refractory, from a patient treated with antithyroid drugs. Receptor source: a female donor with Graves disease. The CDR3 runs from the conserved cysteine through the conserved F or W. The order of the fields is clone size, J gene, D gene, V gene, CDR3 DNA, CDR3 protein. The D gene is left open where the match is weak. Clone sizes are given selectively: once, few, many, or a class where the clone is expanded.

>many|TRBJ1-2|NA|TRBV6-2/TRBV6-3
TGTGCCAGCAGTTACGAGGACTATGGCTACACCTTC
CASSYEDYGYTF
>many|TRBJ2-7|TRBD2|TRBV28
TGTGCCAGCACAAGGGCTAGCGGATTCTACGAGCAGTACTTC
CASTRASGFYEQYF
>many|TRBJ1-1|NA|TRBV28
TGTGCCAGCAAGGTATCTTTTGCTGTGAACACTGAAGCTTTCTTT
CASKVSFAVNTEAFF
>many|TRBJ2-6|NA|TRBV20-1
TGCAGTGGGGTGGGGGGCTCTGGGGCCAACGTCCTGACTTTC
CSGVGGSGANVLTF
>many|TRBJ2-5|TRBD2|TRBV7-2
TGTGCCAGCAGCCCGGGAGGGGGGGCCCAAGAGACCCAGTACTTC
CASSPGGGAQETQYF
>few|TRBJ1-1|NA|TRBV5-4
TGTGCCAGCAGCTCAATGGGACCGAACACTGAAGCTTTCTTT
CASSSMGPNTEAFF
>many|TRBJ2-7|NA|TRBV27
TGTGCCAGCAGTGCGGGACTGAACTCCTACGAGCAGTACTTC
CASSAGLNSYEQYF
>NA|TRBJ1-2|NA|TRBV20-1
TGCAGTGCTAGAGAGACACCGGAGATCTATGGCTACACCTTC
CSARETPEIYGYTF
>many|TRBJ2-1|TRBD2|TRBV2
TGTGCCAGCAACACACTAGCGGGAATCCATGAGCAGTTCTTC
CASNTLAGIHEQFF
>NA|TRBJ2-7|NA|TRBV7-3
TGTGCCAGCAGCTTAAACGGGCCCATTAGGGAGCAGTACTTC
CASSLNGPIREQYF
>NA|TRBJ1-2|NA|TRBV30
TGTGCCTGGCTTAACTATGGCTACACCTTC
CAWLNYGYTF
>many|TRBJ2-5|TRBD2|TRBV7-7
TGTGCTAGCAGCTTCGGGCCTAGCGGACAAGAGACCCAGTACTTC
CASSFGPSGQETQYF
>many|TRBJ1-1|NA|TRBV20-1
TGCAGTGCTAGAGGGTACACTGAAGCTTTCTTT
CSARGYTEAFF
>NA|TRBJ1-2|NA|TRBV20-1
TGCAGTGCTAGAGATCTTGGGAACGGCTACACCTTC
CSARDLGNGYTF
>few|TRBJ2-7|NA|TRBV19
TGTGCCAGTACCGGGGGCACCGAGCAGTACTTC
CASTGGTEQYF
>few|TRBJ2-2|NA|TRBV30
TGTGCCTGGAATAACTGGGCAGGTGGGACCGGGGAGCTGTTTTTT
CAWNNWAGGTGELFF
>few|TRBJ2-7|NA|TRBV7-2
TGTGCCAGCAGCGGGCCCGGCAGGCCCTACGAGCAGTACTTC
CASSGPGRPYEQYF
>NA|TRBJ1-1|NA|TRBV5-1
TGCGCCAGCAGGTTTGACATGAACACTGAAGCTTTCTTT
CASRFDMNTEAFF
>many|TRBJ2-5|NA|TRBV11-1
TGTGCCAGCAGCTTAGCCAACCTGGGAGAGACCCAGTACTTC
CASSLANLGETQYF
>many|TRBJ1-1|NA|TRBV7-2
TGTGCCAGCAGCTCGCGACGGGTCACTGAAGCTTTCTTT
CASSSRRVTEAFF
>many|TRBJ1-3|NA|TRBV7-2
TGTGCCAGCAGCGACCCTCGGAGAAACACCATATATTTT
CASSDPRRNTIYF
>NA|TRBJ2-5|TRBD1|TRBV5-1
TGCGCCAGCAGACCCCGCGTGCGAGGGGGCGGTTTGAAGACCCAGTACTTC
CASRPRVRGGGLKTQYF
>few|TRBJ1-1|NA|TRBV9
TGTGCCAGCAGCCCCCGCGGGGGCATGGGAACTGAAGCTTTCTTT
CASSPRGGMGTEAFF
>many|TRBJ2-5|TRBD2|TRBV7-6
TGTGCCAGCAGCTTAGCACTAGCGGGAGGGAACCAAGAGACCCAGTACTTC
CASSLALAGGNQETQYF
>many|TRBJ2-5|NA|TRBV5-6
TGTGCCAGCAGCTTGGTTGGGAACGCGGAGACCCAGTACTTC
CASSLVGNAETQYF
>NA|TRBJ2-3|NA|TRBV19
TGTGCCAGTAGTATCGCCGCGGGGCTCCTCTGGGATACGCAGTATTTT
CASSIAAGLLWDTQYF
>few|TRBJ2-7|TRBD2|TRBV12-5
TGTGCTAGTGGTTTGTATAGCGGGAGAACGGGCGAGCAGTACTTC
CASGLYSGRTGEQYF
>NA|TRBJ2-3|NA|TRBV2
TGTGCCAGCAGTGAAACCGCCGGCACAGATACGCAGTATTTT
CASSETAGTDTQYF
>many|TRBJ2-7|NA|TRBV7-2
TGTGCCAGCAGCTTATGGCAGGGCACCTACGAGCAGTACTTC
CASSLWQGTYEQYF
>many|TRBJ2-5|NA|TRBV30
TGTGCCTCTACCCTTGGGGCCCAAGAGACCCAGTACTTC
CASTLGAQETQYF
>many|TRBJ2-5|NA|TRBV12-3/TRBV12-4
TGTGCCAGCTCCTACGAGACCCAGTACTTC
CASSYETQYF
>few|TRBJ1-5|NA|TRBV6-1
TGTGCCAGCAGTGAAGCGGCGGGGGACCCTCAGCCCCAGCATTTT
CASSEAAGDPQPQHF
>many|TRBJ2-7|TRBD2|TRBV30
TGTGCCATGGGGACTAGCGGGGACTACGAGCAGTACTTC
CAMGTSGDYEQYF
>many|TRBJ2-7|TRBD2|TRBV5-1
TGTGCCAGCAGCTTGGCCGGGAGGGCCTACGAGCAGTACTTC
CASSLAGRAYEQYF
>NA|TRBJ1-2|NA|TRBV4-3
TGCGCCAGCAGCCAAGGCGACGACTTTACTAACTATGGCTACACCTTC
CASSQGDDFTNYGYTF
>NA|TRBJ1-2|NA|TRBV14
TGTGCCAGCAGCCAAGATGGAGGCCTCCCCACGGTCGGTTACACCTTC
CASSQDGGLPTVGYTF
>few|TRBJ1-1|NA|TRBV7-9
TGTGCCAGCAGCTTGTCGGGGCGGGGCCACACTGAAGCTTTCTTT
CASSLSGRGHTEAFF
>NA|TRBJ1-5|NA|TRBV20-1
TGCAGTGCTAGACTCCGAAATCAGCCCCAGCATTTT
CSARLRNQPQHF
>few|TRBJ2-7|NA|TRBV19
TGTGCCAGTAGTTGGAGCACCGAGCAGTACTTC
CASSWSTEQYF
>many|TRBJ2-2|TRBD1|TRBV12-3/TRBV12-4
TGTGCCAGCAGTCCCAGGGGGACGGGAATAGCCGGGGAGCTGTTTTTT
CASSPRGTGIAGELFF
>few|TRBJ1-1|NA|TRBV30
TGTGCCTGGAGCCTCGGACGGATAAACACTGAAGCTTTCTTT
CAWSLGRINTEAFF
>few|TRBJ2-7|TRBD2|TRBV6-1
TGTGCCAGCAGGGCGGGAGTCCACGAGCAGTACTTC
CASRAGVHEQYF
>NA|TRBJ2-2|NA|TRBV20-1
TGCAGTGCTAGGGAGGGTCTAGGGGAGCTGTTTTTT
CSAREGLGELFF
>many|TRBJ1-2|NA|TRBV6-1
TGTGCCAGCAGTGAAGCGCAGTATGGCTACACCTTC
CASSEAQYGYTF
>few|TRBJ1-1|TRBD1|TRBV6-2/TRBV6-3
TGTGCCAGCAGTCCGCAGACAGGGGGGGCCGGGACTGAAGCTTTCTTT
CASSPQTGGAGTEAFF
>many|TRBJ2-7|NA|TRBV11-2
TGTGCCAGCAGCTTAGAAGTGGGATCAGCTGCCTACGAGCAGTACTTC
CASSLEVGSAAYEQYF
>once|TRBJ2-3|NA|TRBV7-6
TGTGCCAGCAGCCCGCTTGCTCGACAGGTCGAAACGCAGTATTTT
CASSPLARQVETQYF
>many|TRBJ2-7|NA|TRBV28
TGTGCCAGCACTTCGAGGGTACGCGAGCAGTACTTC
CASTSRVREQYF
>NA|TRBJ2-7|TRBD2|TRBV3-1
TGTGCCAGCAGCCAGGAGACTAGCGGGAGCGACGAGCAGTACTTC
CASSQETSGSDEQYF
>few|TRBJ1-6|NA|TRBV2
TGTGCCAGCAGTGTCGACATGACTGGTTCACCCCTCCACTTT
CASSVDMTGSPLHF
>NA|TRBJ2-3|NA|TRBV28
TGTGCCAGCAGTTTCTCAGCTAGCACAGATACGCAGTATTTT
CASSFSASTDTQYF
>few|TRBJ1-6|NA|TRBV4-2
TGTGCCAGCAGCCAAGAAATAATACGGGGCTCACCCCTCCACTTT
CASSQEIIRGSPLHF
>many|TRBJ2-2|NA|TRBV12-3/TRBV12-4
TGTGCCAGCAATTGGGGGAACACCGGGGAGCTGTTTTTT
CASNWGNTGELFF